These 17 T cell receptor beta chains share one sample of origin, sequenced in a study of human T cells and chemical hapten exposure. TCRdb called the RACE reads again in MiXCR, with one record for every CDR3 protein. The sample lists approximately 92,000 distinct CDR3 sequences, over 9.5% occurring once. Stated time point: patch test 2, 6 weeks after DPC sensitization. Treatment of the sample: therapeutic diphenylcyclopropenone sensitization with weekly scalp DPC. This material consisted of whole blood, taken in connection with sensitization to the hapten diphenylcyclopropenone (DPC). The receptors shown here come from a woman aged 40 to 49 with alopecia areata. Some clones in this sample may be carry-over from other donors' samples.

This clonotype was recorded a few times. This chain links TRBV7-9 with TRBJ1-1, with 7 bases identical to TRBD1. V trimming: 5 bases; J trimming: 6 bases; junction bases outside the gene matches: 21. Germline lookup yields CDR1 SEHNR and CDR2 FQNEAQ (reference sequence). There are 18 residues in the CDR3. The CDR3 DNA reads TGTGCCAGCAGCGGGACAACAGGGGCTCCGAGCATCGACGCTGAAGCTTTCTTT. Amino acids: CASSGTTGAPSIDAEAFF.

This clonotype was seen a handful of times. This chain uses TRBV7-2 with TRBJ2-7; D is unresolved. Germline V lookup: CDR1 SGHTA, CDR2 FQGNSA. The ends were cut back, 2 bases at V and 7 bases at J, with 9 bases in the middle. This CDR3 comprises 12 residues. Here the CDR3 reads CASSLRKGEQYF. CDR3 sequence (DNA): TGTGCCAGCAGCTTAAGAAAAGGGGAGCAGTACTTC. The full variable domain, rest sourced from reference TRBV7-2 and TRBJ2-7, is GAGVSQSPSNKVTEKGKDVELRCDPISGHTALYWYRQSLGQGLEFLIYFQGNSAPDKSGLPSDRFSAERTGGSVSTLTIQRTQQEDSAVYLCASSLRKGEQYFGPGTRLTVT.

The V gene is TRBV9, the J gene TRBJ2-5; D is uncertain. The CDR3 spans 13 residues. The V end was cut by 0 bases, the J end by 3 bases, with 6 bases between. Germline CDR1 reads SGDLS; CDR2 reads YYNGEE. CDR3 amino acids: CASSVATEETQYF. In DNA form, the CDR3 reads TGTGCCAGCAGCGTAGCTACAGAAGAGACCCAGTACTTC. The complete variable domain, with remaining parts taken from reference TRBV9 and TRBJ2-5, reads DSGVTQTPKHLITATGQRVTLRCSPRSGDLSVYWYQQSLDQGLQFLIQYYNGEERAKGNILERFSAQQFPDLHSELNLSSLELGDSALYFCASSVATEETQYFGPGTRLLVL.

This clonotype was found a few times. The V call is TRBV7-3, the J call TRBJ2-7; 11 bases fit TRBD1. J gave up 6 bases and V 5 bases, and 6 bases lay outside the gene matches. There are 14 residues in the CDR3. CDR1 SGHTA and CDR2 FQGTGA come from the germline V gene. The CDR3 DNA reads as TGTGCCAGCAGCCTCTCCGGGACAGGGGGCGAGCAGTACTTC. Translating gives CASSLSGTGGEQYF.

This clonotype was counted many times. The chain is built from TRBV18 and TRBJ2-5; D gene unclear. CDR1 is KGHSH and CDR2 is LQKENI in the germline V gene. The CDR3 contains 12 residues. Trimming left V 4 bases short and J 1 base short, with 4 bases between. CDR3: CASSQFQETQYF. Written as DNA, the CDR3 is TGTGCCAGCTCACAATTCCAAGAGACCCAGTACTTC.

This clonotype was observed a few times. The CDR3 sequence: CARDRDFHYEQYF. The CDR3 coding sequence is TGTGCCCGAGACCGGGACTTTCACTACGAGCAGTACTTC. This chain links TRBV12-3 or TRBV12-4 with TRBJ2-7, with D maybe TRBD2 (6 bases). CDR3 length equals 13 residues. Trimming pared 11 bases from V and 3 bases from J, leaving 17 bases between.

The chain is built from TRBV29-1 and TRBJ1-4; D gene uncertain. CDR1 and CDR2 (germline): SQVTM, ANQGSEA. This CDR3 is built from 14 residues. Trimming shortened V by 7 bases and J by 0 bases, and 12 bases separated the two germline ends. CDR3 nucleotide sequence: TGCAGCGCCCGATTGGGTACAACTAATGAAAAACTGTTTTTT. As protein: CSARLGTTNEKLFF.

This clonotype appeared once. The chain combines TRBV19 with TRBJ2-2; 12 bases line up with TRBD2. The CDR3 length is 16 residues. Germline CDR1 and CDR2: LNHDA and SQIVND (reference sequence). Losses at the gene ends were 3 bases for V and 4 bases for J; bases not matched to a gene: 3. The CDR3 bases are TGTGCCAGTAGTATCACTAGCGGGAGGCCCACCGGGGAGCTGTTTTTT. It yields the protein CASSITSGRPTGELFF.

This clonotype came up many times. This chain links TRBV30 with TRBJ1-4; D is uncertain. Trimming left V 1 base short and J 6 bases short, with 6 bases between. CDR1 and CDR2 from the germline V gene are GTSNPN and SVGIG (reference sequence). The CDR3 totals 12 residues. CDR3 coding DNA: TGTGCCTGGAGTGCCGGGGATGAAAAACTGTTTTTT. Translating it yields CAWSAGDEKLFF.

This clonotype was seen ten or more times. The rearrangement joins TRBV7-2 to TRBJ2-1, with D possibly TRBD2 on 5 matching bases. Trimming cost V 8 bases and J 0 bases, with 14 bases left between them. The germline CDR1 and CDR2 sequences are SGHTA and FQGNSA. This CDR3 spans 15 amino acids. CDR3 in amino acids: CASGPPGSSYNEQFF. The CDR3, as DNA: TGTGCCAGCGGCCCGCCGGGGAGCTCCTACAATGAGCAGTTCTTC.

This clonotype occurred a few times. V is TRBV10-2 and J is TRBJ1-6; D is possibly TRBD1 (5 bases). The ends were cut back, 3 bases at V and 7 bases at J, with 10 bases in the middle. The CDR3 contains 14 residues. Germline lookup yields CDR1 WSHSY and CDR2 SAAADI. This CDR3 is CASSEGRVNSPLHF. CDR3 sequence (DNA): TGCGCCAGCAGTGAAGGCAGGGTCAATTCACCCCTCCACTTT.

This clonotype was picked up many times. DNA of the CDR3: TGCGCCAGCAGCTTGGCCCTAGGGATCAATGAGCAGTTCTTC. Translating gives CASSLALGINEQFF. This sequence joins TRBV5-1 and TRBJ2-1; unclear D gene. V gave up 0 bases and J gave up 6 bases, with 10 bases separating them. CDR1 and CDR2 from the germline V gene are SGHRS and YFSETQ. This CDR3 has 14 amino acids.

This clonotype has a count of ten or more. This rearrangement joins TRBV10-3 to TRBJ1-1; D not certain. The germline V and J ends were trimmed by 4 bases and 10 bases, with 10 bases remaining between them. CDR1 ENHRY and CDR2 SYGVKD come from the germline V gene. This CDR3 contains 11 residues. The CDR3 DNA is TGTGCCATCAGTGGATCGAGTACAGCTTTCTTT. Translated, it gives CAISGSSTAFF.

This clonotype was picked up many times. The V call is TRBV2, the J call TRBJ2-5; TRBD1 aligns across 10 bases. J lost 5 bases, V lost 6 bases, and 6 bases had no gene match. The CDR3 is made up of 14 amino acids. Germline loops: CDR1 SNHLY, CDR2 FYNNEI. Here the CDR3 DNA reads TGTGCCAGCAGGAAGACAGGGGGCCGGGAGACCCAGTACTTC. It yields the protein CASRKTGGRETQYF.

The table lists this clonotype with a few counts. The chain links TRBV4-2 to TRBJ2-7, with D possibly TRBD2 on 5 matching bases. The germline CDR1 and CDR2 sequences are LGHNA and YNFKEQ. The CDR3 consists of 14 residues. Trimming took off 0 bases at V and 2 bases at J, with 8 bases between the two ends. CDR3: CASSQDIGAYEQYF. The CDR3 coding sequence is TGTGCCAGCAGCCAAGATATCGGGGCCTACGAGCAGTACTTC.

This CDR3 is CASSIGGGNTGELFF. DNA for the CDR3: TGTGCCAGTAGTATAGGGGGAGGCAACACCGGGGAGCTGTTTTTT. V is TRBV19 and J is TRBJ2-2, with TRBD2 as a possible D gene (6 bases). CDR3 size: 15 residues. V shed 1 base and J shed 2 bases, with 8 bases lying between them. In germline, CDR1 is LNHDA, CDR2 SQIVND (reference sequence). The full variable domain, completed using reference TRBV19 and TRBJ2-2, is DGGITQSPKYLFRKEGQNVTLSCEQNLNHDAMYWYRQDPGQGLRLIYYSQIVNDFQKGDIAEGYSVSREKKESFPLTVTSAQKNPTAFYLCASSIGGGNTGELFFGEGSRLTVL.

This clonotype was counted many times. The chain uses TRBV18 and TRBJ2-7; TRBD2 matches 7 bases. Germline trimming cut 2 bases from V and 0 bases from J; bases unmatched to any gene: 7. In germline, CDR1 is KGHSH, CDR2 LQKENI. The CDR3 covers 16 residues. CDR3 DNA: TGTGCCAGCTCACCAACGGGGGGAAGCCTCTCCTACGAGCAGTACTTC. Translating gives CASSPTGGSLSYEQYF.